The 8 T cell receptor beta chains listed next were all sequenced from one sample in a study of response to subunit inactivated influenza vaccine. From the RT-PCR reads, TCRdb called clonotypes with MiXCR, one entry per CDR3 protein. The sample has over 800,000 distinct CDR3 sequences; approximately 21% are singletons. The sample here was PBMCs from blood, taken about 5 days after vaccination. Every receptor here comes from a man aged 45-65 years who received an inactivated influenza vaccine.

The rearrangement joins TRBV12-2 to TRBJ2-7; no DNA check was done on the table's D call, TRBD2. TRBV12-2 is shown as a pseudogene. CDR3 length: 22 amino acids. The CDR3 spells CASRLAGQGVERPTSGRGRRYF. As DNA, the CDR3 is TGTGCAAGTCGCTTAGCGGGTCAGGGGGTTGAGAGGCCGACTAGCGGGCGTGGGCGACGGTACTTC.

The chain joins TRBV5-1 to TRBJ2-3; D may be TRBD1 (5 bases). Between the trimmed V and J ends, which lost 5 bases and 2 bases, there was a span of 15 bases. CDR3 length: 15 amino acids. From germline, CDR1 is SGHRS and CDR2 YFSETQ. DNA for the CDR3: TGCGCCAGCAGGCCGACAGCCCGCTTCACAGATACGCAGTATTTT. Its translation is CASRPTARFTDTQYF.

The CDR3 sequence: CASRSRQGAGGYTF. In DNA, the CDR3 is TGTGCCAGCAGATCGAGACAGGGGGCCGGGGGCTACACCTTC. The chain is built from TRBV7-2 and TRBJ1-2; TRBD1 agrees at 10 bases. The germline V gene has CDR1 SGHTA and CDR2 FQGNSA. The CDR3 is 14 residues long. V gave up 6 bases and J gave up 8 bases; unmatched junction bases: 9. Based on the CDR3 plus reference TRBV7-2 and TRBJ1-2, the full variable domain is GAGVSQSPSNKVTEKGKDVELRCDPISGHTALYWYRQSLGQGLEFLIYFQGNSAPDKSGLPSDRFSAERTGGSVSTLTIQRTQQEDSAVYLCASRSRQGAGGYTFGSGTRLTVV.

With respect to this clonotype: A read error may account for a junction end that differs from germline. This rearrangement joins TRBV3-1 to TRBJ1-2, with D possibly matching TRBD1 (5 bases). CDR1 and CDR2 (germline): LGHDT, YNNKEL (reference sequence). CDR3 length equals 11 residues. The CDR3 loop reads CASSQDGRGEF. CDR3 coding DNA: TGTGCCAGCAGCCAAGATGGGCGGGGGGAGTTC.

This clonotype was counted a few times. The V gene is TRBV12-3 or TRBV12-4, the J gene TRBJ2-3, with 8 bases aligning to TRBD2. The V and J ends lost 6 bases and 8 bases, in that order; junction bases with no gene match: 13. The CDR3 is 15 amino acids. This CDR3 reads CASSSLGLAGGTQYF. CDR3 in DNA: TGTGCCAGCAGCTCCCTCGGACTGGCGGGAGGTACGCAGTATTTT.

This clonotype occurred a few times. This chain uses TRBV6-1 with TRBJ2-1, with 10 bases matching TRBD2. This CDR3 contains 15 residues. The ends lost 7 bases at V and 5 bases at J; junction bases unmatched: 8. Germline CDR1 reads MNHNS; CDR2 reads SASEGT. The CDR3 DNA is TGTGCCAGCACCCTAGCGGGAGAACTCCACAATGAGCAGTTCTTC. Translating it yields CASTLAGELHNEQFF.

The sample holds many counts of this clonotype. The genes are TRBV20-1 and TRBJ2-7; TRBD1 is a possible D gene (6 bases). The germline V and J ends were trimmed by 1 base and 7 bases, with 17 bases remaining between them. The CDR3 length is 14 residues. Germline CDR1 reads DFQATT; CDR2 reads SNEGSKA (reference sequence). CDR3 coding DNA: TGCAGTGCTAGAGGGCCCAGGGGCAAGGAGGAGCAGTACTTC. Amino acids: CSARGPRGKEEQYF.

The rearrangement joins TRBV20-1 to TRBJ1-5, with TRBD1 identical over 7 bases. Germline CDR1 is DFQATT and CDR2 is SNEGSKA (reference sequence). Trimming cost V 5 bases and J 3 bases; bases outside gene matches: 7. The CDR3 totals 14 residues. In DNA, the CDR3 is TGCAGTGCTGTTCCGGACAGGATCAATCAGCCCCAGCATTTT. This translates into CSAVPDRINQPQHF.